The TCR beta chain under discussion was sequenced for a study of cytomegalovirus exposure and HLA in healthy donors. Regarding the study as a whole: An analysis was carried out later, and it reportedly showed fewer N-insertions in an Asian-associated ancestry cluster than the approximately 680-donor mean. Evidence from a later analysis indicated that most CMV-associated TCR beta chains looked HLA-restricted.

PCR involved 60 Vbeta and 13 Jbeta primers. Clones were read by immunoSEQ multiplex PCR, and TCRdb kept only the in-frame ones, dropping some. Here the sample spans over 150,000 clones, roughly three quarters being singletons. Comment on this clone: Its antigen is currently unknown.

J lost 2 bases, V lost 7 bases, and 3 bases had no gene match. CDR3 length: 14 amino acids. From germline, CDR1 is MNHNS and CDR2 SASEGT. The chain carries TRBV6-1 and TRBJ2-3; 10 bases are shared with TRBD2. Sequenced: PBMCs. This TCR derives from a woman aged 45-65 years in good health and CMV-seropositive. The CDR3 DNA reads TGTGCCAGCAAAGCGGGGGGGTACACAGATACGCAGTATTTT. Translation: CASKAGGYTDTQYF.